This T cell receptor (beta chain) appears in the sequencing data of a study of CD8+ T cells in alopecia areata. From germline, CDR1 is MNHNS and CDR2 SASEGT. V shed 6 bases and J 3 bases; nucleotides not matched to a gene: 7. The CDR3 contains 15 residues. Treatment indicated: oral pan-JAK inhibitor, 5-10 mg twice daily. It was cDNA, reverse transcribed from extracted RNA, that served as the sequencing template. Sequenced by immunoSEQ multiplex PCR; TCRdb stores in-frame clones only, minus some. Of about 92,000 clones detected, roughly two fifths appear once; the ten largest clones hold 15% to 20%. Sequencing was performed on CD8+ T cells sorted from blood, taken at week 24, from a patient treated with tofacitinib. This sequence originates from a human donor with alopecia areata. The V call is TRBV6-1, the J call TRBJ2-7; 11 bases line up with TRBD1. CDR3 DNA: TGTGCCAGCAGAGGACAGGGGGCGTTCTACTACGAGCAGTACTTC. It translates to CASRGQGAFYYEQYF.